Here is one TCR beta chain with its context. Trimming cost V 6 bases and J 2 bases; bases outside gene matches: 4. This CDR3 is built from 13 residues. Germline CDR1 MNHNS, CDR2 SASEGT. These data are taken from a study of blood T cell repertoires in COVID-19. Across the whole study: The United States, Italy and Spain provided the acute and convalescent COVID-19 samples. The analysed material was cDNA or gDNA that came from T cells, B-cell-depleted T cells, or PBMCs.

Study processing details: Amplification of reference gene primers was used by the study to estimate nucleated cell counts. This table comes from immunoSEQ multiplex PCR, and its TCRdb copy is limited to in-frame clones, with some not included. The D gene and trimming were derived from the DNA, and the V and J assignments and clone size from that table. Among 150,000 or so clones, roughly 84% were seen once, and the ten largest hold roughly 15%. Sequencing input: peripheral blood. The TCR originated in a man between 18 and 35 years old with active or convalescent COVID-19. The chain has TRBV6-1 and TRBJ2-7, with 7 bases identical to TRBD2. The CDR3: CASRREITYEQYF. CDR3 in DNA: TGTGCCAGCAGGCGGGAGATAACCTACGAGCAGTACTTC.